This section outlines one T cell receptor beta chain sequence together with its context. Its target antigen remains unknown. It has no much larger one-base neighbor in the sample; base qualities were not kept. The CDR3 regions of human TCRbeta chains were analyzed by immunosequencing. Per the source publication's procedure: Repertoire TCRs were checked for matches against a reference library of SARS-CoV-2-specific TCRs that had been generated using the MIRA antigen-specificity platform. Breadth was defined as the fraction of unique TCRs that were SARS-CoV-2-associated, and depth was defined as the fraction of total T cells that were SARS-CoV-2-associated. Using the MIRA data, each spike-specific TCR was mapped to the spike region that the TCR reacts to and placed in a CD4 or CD8 class. Log10-transformed breadth and depth values were compared by one-way ANOVA with Sidak's multiple comparisons tests. This immuneACCESS table, as held by TCRdb, lists in-frame sequences with V and J called but not all clones. Of the missing ones, under half trace to an unresolved V gene in checked studies; the others have no known cause. V and J calls and clone size are given by that table; D and trimming were obtained from the DNA. In all, the sample holds 110,000 or so clones, and around 87% of those were seen once. The top ten clonotypes cover 12% of the sample.

This entry belongs to a study of T cell responses to AZD1222 COVID-19 vaccine (TCRdb year 2021). For the wider study: Because spike-specific TCR depth and breadth did not differ between the two schedules, AZD1222 recipients who got a second dose at roughly 4 weeks were pooled with those who got a second dose at roughly 12 weeks. TCR sequencing covered about 230 trial participants: 200 to 220 given two doses of AZD1222 and approximately 25 given two doses of MenACWY control vaccine. Enrollment into the trials was organized by age into subgroups of 18-55, 56-69 and 70-plus years, and those subgroups contained roughly 150, 30 and 60 TCR-sequenced participants, respectively.

Points the paper makes about the study in general: After two AZD1222 doses, both the breadth and the depth of spike-specific TCRs were significantly higher than at day 0 and than in MenACWY recipients. The whole spike protein was spanned by vaccine-associated CD4 TCRs, and dominant responses were seen in regions 160-218 and 743-854. Participants were mostly white British, with more females than males. The authors suggested clonal diversity may have been underestimated. The 56-69-year group was small, and its depth increase did not reach significance, likely because of low power. Conclusions about previously exposed vaccinees were limited because only six AZD1222 recipients were SARS-CoV-2 seropositive at baseline. Because no samples from the day 14 peak response were available, repertoires could be characterized only after the peak T cell response. Reportedly, close to half of the unique spike-specific TCRs recognized epitopes lying outside the regions that are mutated in the B.1.351 and B.1.1.7 variants.

The sample's time point, from its label and the paper: baseline before first vaccination. The vaccinee samples were drawn from two UK trials, COV001 and COV002, one of which was a single-blind randomized controlled phase 2/3 trial testing AZD1222 (ChAdOx1 nCoV-19) in healthy adults. For TCRbeta chain sequencing, PBMC samples from trial participants were taken at day 0 and at day 28 after the second dose. Sequences were derived from peripheral blood, sampled on day 0 of AZD1222 vaccination. This TCR was recovered from an adult in good health.

The CDR3 loop reads CASSLGWLAGGPRLNEQFF. The nucleotide sequence reads TGCGCCAGCAGCCTGGGCTGGCTAGCGGGAGGGCCAAGGCTAAATGAGCAGTTCTTC. The chain is made from TRBV4-1 and TRBJ2-1, with 12 bases in between that match TRBD2. Spanning cysteine to phenylalanine, the CDR3 consists of 19 amino acids. Left in the record is the CDR3 DNA by itself, 57 bases read in frame from the first base. CDR1 and CDR2 (MGHRA, YSYEKL) derive from the germline V gene. After removal of 4 bases from V and 7 bases from J, the junction retains 17 bases not matched to a gene.